Below, 29 T cell receptor beta chains from the same sample are listed, as sequenced in a study of T-cell memory formation after mild COVID-19. TCRdb recomputed calls from the 5' RACE reads with MiXCR, one row per CDR3 protein. The sample lists hundreds of thousands of distinct CDR3 sequences; roughly 17% were seen once. Material for sequencing was PBMCs or a T cell subset sorted from them (not recorded which). The receptors were sampled from a man between 18 and 29 years old who had mild COVID-19 (a few samples of this study predate the infection). Cell type and time point are not known.

The V gene is TRBV7-8, the J gene TRBJ1-6; 11 nucleotides align to TRBD1. J lost 14 bases, V lost 4 bases, and 4 bases had no gene match. The CDR3 covers 13 residues. Germline-derived CDR1 and CDR2 are SGHVS and FQNEAQ. CDR3 sequence (DNA): TGTGCCAGCAGCTGGGACAGGGGGGGGACCCTCCACTTT. Translation gives CASSWDRGGTLHF.

This clonotype was observed a handful of times. Possible read error: a much larger clone is one base away. The rearrangement uses TRBV5-1 and TRBJ2-1; 8 bases are a match to TRBD1. The V gene end was trimmed by 4 bases and the J gene end by 10 bases; junction bases not matched to a gene: 7. The CDR3 runs 13 residues. Per germline, CDR1 SGHRS and CDR2 YFSETQ. CDR3 sequence (DNA): TGCGCCAGCAGCCAGGACAGGGTTCGGGAGCAGTTCTTC. Protein: CASSQDRVREQFF.

This clonotype was counted between two and nine times. The chain combines TRBV24-1 with TRBJ2-1; D call uncertain. Germline assignment: CDR1 KGHDR and CDR2 SFDVKD. The V end lost 6 bases, the J end lost 9 bases, and 8 bases lay between the germline ends. The CDR3 has 11 amino acids. The CDR3 spells CATSHIGEQFF. In DNA form, the CDR3 reads TGTGCCACCAGTCATATTGGTGAGCAGTTCTTC.

This clonotype has only a few counts. The rearrangement joins TRBV4-3 to TRBJ2-4; 7 bases agree with TRBD1. J lost 8 bases, V lost 0 bases, and 10 bases had no gene match. Germline CDR1 and CDR2: LGHNA and YSLEER. The CDR3 length is 16 residues. CDR3 amino acids: CASSQDREGGDDIQYF. The DNA of the CDR3 is TGCGCCAGCAGCCAAGATAGGGAAGGGGGCGACGACATTCAGTACTTC.

The sample holds a few counts of this clonotype. The chain combines TRBV4-2 with TRBJ2-3; perhaps TRBD2 as D (5 bases). Germline V lookup: CDR1 LGHNA, CDR2 YNFKEQ. This CDR3 is 17 amino acids long. The V gene lost 0 bases and the J gene lost 2 bases, with 15 bases spanning the gap. The CDR3 DNA follows: TGTGCCAGCAGCCAAGATCTTTCGCCAGGACTCACAGATACGCAGTATTTT. It yields the protein CASSQDLSPGLTDTQYF.

This rearrangement joins TRBV20-1 to TRBJ2-7, with TRBD1 identical over 8 bases. The CDR3 extends over 13 amino acids. The V gene's germline CDR1 is DFQATT and CDR2 SNEGSKA (reference sequence). Trimming took 2 bases from V and 3 from J; bases not matched to a gene: 3. As DNA, the CDR3 is TGCAGTGCTAGATCCGACAGGGGCTACGAGCAGTACTTC. As protein: CSARSDRGYEQYF.

A few counts support this clonotype. The V gene is TRBV20-1, the J gene TRBJ2-1; 8 nucleotides align to TRBD2. Germline-derived CDR1 and CDR2 are DFQATT and SNEGSKA (reference sequence). The CDR3 consists of 13 residues. The ends lost 3 bases at V and 10 bases at J; junction bases unmatched: 8. The CDR3 region has the DNA TGCAGTGCTAGTAGCGGGGTGCTCATGGAGCAGTTCTTC. Its protein is CSASSGVLMEQFF.

This clonotype was counted at least ten times. This chain links TRBV6-2 or TRBV6-3 with TRBJ1-6; the D is unclear. Trimming took off 6 bases at V and 6 bases at J, with 21 bases between the two ends. The CDR3 runs to 17 residues. The V gene's germline CDR1 is MNHEY and CDR2 SVGEGT. CDR3 sequence reads: CASSPPPGRRRNSPLHF. For the CDR3, the DNA is TGTGCCAGCAGCCCCCCACCAGGCAGGCGACGTAATTCACCCCTCCACTTT.

Concerning this clonotype: A read error may be the cause here, since a much bigger clone is one base away. CDR3 nucleotide sequence: TGCGCCAGAAGCCAGTTCGACAGGGGAAATTCACCCCTCCACTTT. Translating gives CARSQFDRGNSPLHF. This chain uses TRBV5-1 with TRBJ1-6; 8 bases are shared with TRBD1. Germline lookup yields CDR1 SGHRS and CDR2 YFSETQ. V lost 8 bases to trimming and J lost 7 bases; unmatched junction nucleotides: 11. CDR3 length equals 15 residues.

In this sample, this clonotype turned up a few times. This chain uses TRBV7-9 with TRBJ1-3; D is perhaps TRBD1 (5 bases). In germline, CDR1 is SEHNR, CDR2 FQNEAQ (reference sequence). The CDR3 loop spans 13 amino acids. With 8 bases removed from V and 3 bases from J, the gap between germline ends came to 11 bases. In DNA form, the CDR3 reads TGTGCCAGCTTGCGAGGGGATGGAAACACCATATATTTT. Amino acids: CASLRGDGNTIYF.

The J gene is TRBJ2-7, the V gene TRBV29-1; 7 bases are a match to TRBD1. V lost 8 bases to trimming and J lost 0 bases; unmatched junction nucleotides: 4. CDR3 length: 12 amino acids. The V gene's germline CDR1 is SQVTM and CDR2 ANQGSEA. CDR3 sequence (DNA): TGCAGCTTTCGGGACAGCTCCTACGAGCAGTACTTC. Protein product: CSFRDSSYEQYF.

The chain has TRBV20-1 and TRBJ1-5; D gene unclear. The germline V gene encodes CDR1 DFQATT and CDR2 SNEGSKA (reference sequence). Trimming removed 4 bases at V and 0 bases at J, with 7 bases between. The CDR3 covers 13 residues. CDR3 in amino acids: CSATDSSNQPQHF. The CDR3 DNA reads TGCAGTGCTACAGACTCTAGCAATCAGCCCCAGCATTTT.

J is TRBJ2-7 and V is TRBV7-6; 13 nucleotides line up with TRBD2. Germline CDR1 reads SGHVS; CDR2 reads FNYEAQ. The V gene end was trimmed by 4 bases and the J gene end by 0 bases; junction bases not matched to a gene: 9. The CDR3 runs to 18 residues. The CDR3 bases are TGTGCCAGCAGCTCCGGACTAGCGGGGGCACCCAGCTCCTACGAGCAGTACTTC. This sequence encodes CASSSGLAGAPSSYEQYF.

The chain uses TRBV7-2 and TRBJ2-1; D perhaps matches TRBD2 (6 bases). Trimming left V 3 bases short and J 6 bases short, with 9 bases between. The germline gives CDR1 SGHTA, CDR2 FQGNSA. The CDR3 contains 13 residues. Here the CDR3 DNA reads TGTGCCAGCAGCTTCACGACTAGCAATGAGCAGTTCTTC. Its translation: CASSFTTSNEQFF.

This clonotype has just a few counts. V usage is TRBV7-2 and J usage is TRBJ2-3; 16 bases are shared with TRBD2. CDR1 is SGHTA, CDR2 FQGNSA, per germline. The CDR3 spans 16 residues. V lost 0 bases to trimming and J lost 13 bases; unmatched junction nucleotides: 7. Here the CDR3 DNA reads TGTGCCAGCAGCTTAGCGGGACCGGGACTAGCGGGGGGGGAGTATTTT. This translates into CASSLAGPGLAGGEYF.

This chain connects TRBV29-1 to TRBJ2-4; D not certain. Germline V gives CDR1 SQVTM, CDR2 ANQGSEA. V lost 4 bases to trimming and J lost 0 bases, with 7 bases between them. The CDR3 runs to 13 residues. As DNA, the CDR3 is TGCAGCGTTGCCAAACTAGCCAAAAACATTCAGTACTTC. Its protein is CSVAKLAKNIQYF.

The rearrangement links TRBV6-6 to TRBJ1-3; no firm D call. V lost 0 bases and J 0 bases, leaving 3 bases between the germline ends. The V gene's germline CDR1 is MNHNY and CDR2 SVGAGI (reference sequence). The CDR3 covers 14 residues. CDR3 protein: CASSYSVSGNTIYF. CDR3 DNA: TGTGCCAGCAGTTACTCGGTCTCTGGAAACACCATATATTTT.

The J gene is TRBJ2-1, the V gene TRBV4-1; D is perhaps TRBD1 (7 bases). V lost 5 bases to trimming and J lost 1 base, with 12 bases between them. Germline CDR1 MGHRA, CDR2 YSYEKL. This CDR3 has 15 amino acids. The CDR3 DNA is TGCGCCAGCAGCGTGGAGGGACAGTCCTACAATGAGCAGTTCTTC. Amino acids: CASSVEGQSYNEQFF.

The chain employs TRBV2 and TRBJ2-3, with unresolved D. Trimming removed 7 bases from V and 2 bases from J, with 13 bases in between. The CDR3 has 14 residues. From germline, CDR1 is SNHLY and CDR2 FYNNEI. CDR3 region: CASKQLFATDTQYF. The CDR3 DNA is TGTGCCAGCAAGCAGCTATTTGCCACAGATACGCAGTATTTT.

The chain employs TRBV4-1 and TRBJ1-1; perhaps TRBD1 as D (5 bases). The CDR3 contains 18 residues. Trimming removed 6 bases from V and 4 bases from J, with 27 bases in between. The germline CDR1 and CDR2 sequences are MGHRA and YSYEKL. This CDR3 reads CASRDSPQGALPITEAFF. DNA of the CDR3: TGCGCCAGCAGAGACTCGCCCCAAGGGGCCCTCCCCATCACTGAAGCTTTCTTT.

This clonotype was seen a few times. The chain has TRBV29-1 and TRBJ2-7; 9 nucleotides align to TRBD1. The CDR3 covers 13 residues. Trimming cost V 2 bases and J 7 bases; bases outside gene matches: 6. Per the germline V gene, CDR1 is SQVTM and CDR2 is ANQGSEA. CDR3 sequence (DNA): TGCAGCGTTGAATTGGGACAGGGTTCTGAGCAGTACTTC. Translated, it gives CSVELGQGSEQYF.

The chain employs TRBV12-3 or TRBV12-4 and TRBJ2-3; a possible D gene is TRBD1 (5 bases). CDR3 size: 14 residues. The ends were cut back, 3 bases at V and 3 bases at J, with 10 bases in the middle. The DNA of the CDR3 is TGTGCCAGCAGTTTCGTCCAGGGTACAGATACGCAGTATTTT. It encodes CASSFVQGTDTQYF.

The sample holds a few counts of this clonotype. The V call is TRBV3-1, the J call TRBJ2-3, with D unclear. The CDR3 is 14 amino acids. From germline, CDR1 is LGHDT and CDR2 YNNKEL (reference sequence). V was clipped by 3 bases and J by 6 bases, with 13 bases between them. CDR3 sequence (DNA): TGTGCCAGCAGCCACCGGGCGGCCATGGATACGCAGTATTTT. Residues: CASSHRAAMDTQYF.

This clonotype has a handful of counts. The chain joins TRBV20-1 to TRBJ2-1, with 9 positions matching TRBD2. CDR3 length: 16 amino acids. V was clipped by 0 bases and J by 9 bases; unmatched bases: 12. Germline lookup yields CDR1 DFQATT and CDR2 SNEGSKA (reference sequence). CDR3 in amino acids: CSARDSPGLAHFEQFF. The CDR3 DNA sequence: TGCAGTGCTAGAGACTCACCGGGACTAGCCCACTTTGAGCAGTTCTTC.

V usage is TRBV4-1 and J usage is TRBJ2-7; D is perhaps TRBD1 (5 bases). The CDR3 spans 14 residues. Germline V lookup: CDR1 MGHRA, CDR2 YSYEKL. Trimming cost V 0 bases and J 7 bases, with 13 bases left between them. CDR3 sequence: CASSQDGTGGEQYF. The CDR3 region has the DNA TGCGCCAGCAGCCAAGATGGCACAGGTGGGGAGCAGTACTTC.

The chain combines TRBV20-1 with TRBJ1-2, with D tentatively TRBD1 (5 bases). The CDR3 loop spans 14 amino acids. Trimming took off 6 bases at V and 8 bases at J, with 22 bases between the two ends. Germline V gives CDR1 DFQATT, CDR2 SNEGSKA (reference sequence). Here the CDR3 DNA reads TGCAGTGCCGCGGAGTCGGGGGGGACCTTCGGCTACACCTTC. This sequence encodes CSAAESGGTFGYTF.

The sample holds a few counts of this clonotype. V is TRBV5-1 and J is TRBJ2-6; D is undetermined. CDR1 SGHRS and CDR2 YFSETQ come from the germline V gene. This CDR3 has 16 residues. Trimming took off 4 bases at V and 0 bases at J, with 11 bases between the two ends. CDR3 sequence reads: CASSPPSSSGANVLTF. The CDR3 bases are TGCGCCAGCAGCCCACCGAGTAGCTCTGGGGCCAACGTCCTGACTTTC.

This clonotype was seen only a few times. The rearrangement uses TRBV2 and TRBJ2-1, with TRBD1 matching 10 bases. CDR1 is SNHLY and CDR2 is FYNNEI in the germline V gene. Unmatched junction bases numbered 11, after V lost 6 bases and J lost 9 bases. The length of the CDR3 is 15 residues. For the CDR3, the DNA is TGTGCCAGCAGGGAGAGGACAGGGGGACCCGGTGAGCAGTTCTTC. This codes for CASRERTGGPGEQFF.

This clonotype was counted only a few times. J is TRBJ2-5 and V is TRBV3-1; TRBD2 matches 9 bases. This CDR3 contains 17 residues. The germline V gene has CDR1 LGHDT and CDR2 YNNKEL (reference sequence). Trimming removed 1 base from V and 0 bases from J; junction bases left unmatched: 6. CDR3 nucleotides: TGTGCCAGCAGCCAAGGGCTAGCGGGGACCGACCAAGAGACCCAGTACTTC. Its protein is CASSQGLAGTDQETQYF.